This T cell receptor (beta chain) emerged from a study of blood T cell repertoires in COVID-19. Germline V gene data show CDR1 as MNHEY and CDR2 as SVGEGT. CDR3 length equals 12 residues. The V gene lost 0 bases and the J gene lost 8 bases, with 6 bases spanning the gap. This clone has a handful of counts. Original methodology: For nucleated cells, counts were estimated from reference gene primer amplification. TCRdb's copy holds only in-frame clones and misses some; the assay was immunoSEQ multiplex PCR. For V, J and clone size, that table is used; D and trimming come from the DNA. Among roughly 380,000 clones listed, roughly four fifths were seen once.

The sequencing input was peripheral blood. The source is a human donor with acute or convalescent COVID-19. The donor label of this sample is uncertain. The genes are TRBV6-2 or TRBV6-3 and TRBJ2-3; D unresolved. CDR3 bases: TGTGCCAGCAGTTACTCTAGAGGTACGCAGTATTTT. Its translation is CASSYSRGTQYF.